A single T cell receptor (beta chain) is shown here with its context. The antigen remains unidentified. This sample was taken from a study of cytomegalovirus exposure and HLA in healthy donors. The CDR3 covers 14 residues. Per the germline V gene, CDR1 is SEHNR and CDR2 is FQNEAQ (reference sequence). Regarding the study as a whole: Later work showed greater clonal expansion in HLA-associated TCR beta chains than in equally common others.

The study ran its PCR with 60 Vbeta and 13 Jbeta primers. Original analysis: Among the unique TCR beta chains that a later analysis counted, around 82 million in all, 10 million to 14 million were shared. Repertoires were generated with immunoSEQ multiplex PCR, while TCRdb's copy carries only in-frame clones and drops some. D and trimming were read from the DNA, whereas the V and J calls and clone size are those reported in that table. The sample holds some 200,000 clones, approximately 78% seen once. Nominal health characterized the donors when sampled, though unrecorded immune exposures were likely.

The rearrangement links TRBV7-9 to TRBJ2-5; 9 bases agree with TRBD1. The tail of the sequence fits TRBJ2-7 better, so the J call may be wrong. This sequence originates from a woman aged 50 to 60 in good health and CMV-seropositive. Sequencing was done on a sample of PBMCs. The CDR3 loop reads CASSQGTGYYEQYF. In nucleotides, the CDR3 is TGTGCCAGCAGCCAAGGGACAGGGTACTACGAGCAGTACTTC.